The source of this T cell receptor beta chain is a study of PD-1 blockade in classical Hodgkin lymphoma (dated by TCRdb to between 2020 and 2021). Describing the broader study: The study used CyTOF and TCR beta sequencing to define a peripheral blood immune signature of response to PD-1 blockade in classical Hodgkin lymphoma. General conclusions and limits of the study: Baseline TCR diversity was reported to be lower in newly diagnosed patients than in healthy donors and to be lower still in relapsed/refractory patients. The study was limited to a single clinical trial cohort, and causes of repertoire differences, possibly disease activity or prior therapy, remained undefined.

Sample time point, as interpreted from the label and publication: newly diagnosed, previously untreated cHL patient sample. A Miltenyi CD4+ T cell isolation kit was used for magnetic negative selection to purify CD4+ T cells from thawed PBMCs. As a comparison group for the relapsed/refractory trial patients, PBMCs from patients with newly diagnosed, previously untreated classical Hodgkin lymphoma were sequenced. Peripheral blood was collected in 8 mL Vacutainer Cell Preparation Tubes, from which PBMCs were isolated by centrifugation and then cryopreserved. Purified CD4+ and CD8+ fractions were prepared only for cases where an additional PBMC sample was available. On LS columns in a quadroMACS separator, the magnetically labelled cells were depleted, and the flow-through was collected as the purified fraction. On this clone: Its antigen specificity is not known. Per-base quality was not reported, and no clone a single base away is much larger than it.

Trimming takes 6 bases off V and 4 bases off J; junction bases not matched to a gene: 17. Its CDR3 holds 17 amino acids, cysteine through phenylalanine. CDR3 DNA only is kept here, 51 bases in frame from base 1. The germline V gene (reference sequence) gives CDR1 as MNHEY and CDR2 as SMNVEV. The Qiagen DNeasy kit was used to extract genomic DNA both from unsorted PBMCs and from the negatively selected CD4+ and CD8+ fractions. Amplification of TCR beta CDR3 regions was done by immunoSEQ multiplex PCR with primers that anneal to V and J segments. A synthetic immune receptor repertoire was used to minimize amplification bias, and remaining bias was computationally removed after sequencing. In the paper's pipeline: Repertoire diversity was quantified as the Shannon entropy index using custom Python scripts. Unsorted, CD4+ and CD8+ repertoires were analyzed separately, except in combined analyses where CD4+ and CD8+ sequences were merged in silico. Held by TCRdb, this immuneACCESS table contains in-frame sequences only and omits some clones. Under half of the omission traces to an unresolved V gene where checked; the cause of the rest is unknown. Clone size and V and J calls were adopted from that table, with D and trimming inferred from the DNA. The sample records just under 20,000 clones, approximately 82% of which are singletons. The ten largest account for 1% to 1.5% of the sample.

The sample comprised CD4+ T cells from blood. The sequence derives from a human donor with classical Hodgkin lymphoma. The chain is encoded by TRBV27 joined to TRBJ1-1; TRBD1 aligns with 7 central bases. The CDR3 protein is CASSHKGGPRLSTEAFF. The sequenced DNA is TGTGCCAGCAGCCACAAAGGGGGCCCGAGGCTGAGCACTGAAGCTTTCTTT.